The 5 T cell receptor beta chains in this list originate from one sample, sequenced in a study of T cell responses to AZD1222 COVID-19 vaccine (dated by TCRdb to 2020 to 2023). The time point label corresponds to: about 28 days (+/-7) after the second vaccine dose. The library relied on the immunoSEQ multiplex PCR assay. TCRdb stores this immuneACCESS table with in-frame sequences only. Part of the clones is absent; in the studies checked, under half of the shortfall reflects unresolved V genes, and no reason is known for the rest. The sample table lists roughly 190,000 clones, approximately 89% of them with a count of one. The ten largest clones add up to 3.4% of the sample. Source: peripheral blood, taken 28 days after the second AZD1222 dose. Receptors originate from an adult who received the AZD1222 COVID-19 vaccine.

J is TRBJ1-4 and V is TRBV19; D remains ambiguous. The CDR3 runs 14 residues. Germline values: CDR1 LNHDA, CDR2 SQIVND (reference sequence). The V end was cut by 6 bases, the J end by 0 bases, with 8 bases between. The CDR3 sequence: CASRPGATNEKLFF. The CDR3 DNA follows: TGTGCCAGTAGGCCGGGAGCAACTAATGAAAAACTGTTTTTT. Complete variable domain (other parts from reference TRBV19 and TRBJ1-4): DGGITQSPKYLFRKEGQNVTLSCEQNLNHDAMYWYRQDPGQGLRLIYYSQIVNDFQKGDIAEGYSVSREKKESFPLTVTSAQKNPTAFYLCASRPGATNEKLFFGSGTQLSVL.

The gene calls are TRBV5-1 and TRBJ2-1; 8 nucleotides align to TRBD2. V lost 1 base and J lost 10; bases outside the gene matches: 7. Germline V CDR1 and CDR2: SGHRS, YFSETQ. CDR3 length: 14 amino acids. CDR3 sequence: CASSLLASGSEQFF. CDR3 coding DNA: TGCGCCAGCAGCTTGCTGGCTAGCGGGTCCGAGCAGTTCTTC.

The chain recombines TRBV28 with TRBJ1-5, with D perhaps TRBD1 (5 bases). Trimming took off 7 bases at V and 3 bases at J, with 19 bases between the two ends. The germline CDR1 and CDR2 sequences are MDHEN and SYDVKM. The CDR3 spans 16 residues. The CDR3 DNA reads as TGTGCCAGCACCCTTGGGGGGGGACCGTTCAATCAGCCCCAGCATTTT. Its protein product is CASTLGGGPFNQPQHF. Combining the CDR3 with reference TRBV28 and TRBJ1-5 gives the whole variable domain DVKVTQSSRYLVKRTGEKVFLECVQDMDHENMFWYRQDPGLGLRLIYFSYDVKMKEKGDIPEGYSVSREKKERFSLILESASTNQTSMYLCASTLGGGPFNQPQHFGDGTRLSIL.

This chain connects TRBV7-2 to TRBJ2-7; 11 nucleotides agree with TRBD2. The CDR3 spans 15 residues. Germline CDR1 reads SGHTA; CDR2 reads FQGNSA. Germline trimming cut 5 bases from V and 1 base from J; bases unmatched to any gene: 4. CDR3 in amino acids: CASSPGTSGSYEQYF. The CDR3 nucleotides are TGTGCCAGCAGCCCCGGGACTAGCGGTTCCTACGAGCAGTACTTC.

Only one count was recorded for this clone. The chain links TRBV29-1 to TRBJ2-2, with D maybe TRBD2 (6 bases). This CDR3 is 14 amino acids long. Germline-derived CDR1 and CDR2 are SQVTM and ANQGSEA. V lost 4 bases and J lost 2, with 11 bases in between. In DNA form, the CDR3 reads TGCAGCGTTGGCGGGGAGGTAAACACCGGGGAGCTGTTTTTT. Encoded protein: CSVGGEVNTGELFF.